This T cell receptor beta chain was retrieved from a study of OX40 agonist ivuxolimab in advanced cancers. Study background: Cancers in dose escalation were hepatocellular, melanoma, renal cell and head and neck.

Per the germline V gene, CDR1 is SGHNT and CDR2 is YYREEE (reference sequence). Trimming took 2 bases from V and 5 from J, leaving 8 bases between them. This CDR3 region has 12 residues. Data came from immunoSEQ multiplex PCR; TCRdb stores just in-frame clones and leaves some out. The sample lists tens of thousands of clones, approximately 90% occurring once. This chain joins TRBV5-4 and TRBJ2-7, with D possibly TRBD2 on 6 matching bases. The TCR was taken from an adult with an advanced solid tumor such as melanoma, head and neck, liver or kidney cancer. This material consisted of CD4+ or CD8+ T cells sorted from blood, taken in a trial of the OX40 agonist ivuxolimab. The CDR3 spells CASSFGGDEQYF. The DNA for the CDR3 is TGTGCCAGCAGCTTCGGGGGAGACGAGCAGTACTTC.